The 5 T cell receptor beta chains given below trace back to one sample, sequenced in a study of T cell changes during pregnancy in multiple sclerosis. Assay: immunoSEQ multiplex PCR; the TCRdb copy retains only in-frame clones and omits some. The sample has about 93,000 clones, 92% seen once. Sequencing was performed on peripheral blood, taken after pregnancy. The receptors were gathered from a female donor with multiple sclerosis, enrolled in a pregnancy study.

The J gene is TRBJ2-1, the V gene TRBV18; perhaps TRBD2 as D (7 bases). This CDR3 is 17 amino acids long. Trimming stripped 4 bases from V and 0 bases from J, with 16 bases between. In germline, CDR1 is KGHSH, CDR2 LQKENI. Here the CDR3 reads CASSLEGGDSSYNEQFF. CDR3 coding DNA: TGTGCCAGCTCACTTGAGGGGGGGGATAGCTCCTACAATGAGCAGTTCTTC.

The chain carries TRBV9 and TRBJ2-4; 13 bases are a match to TRBD2. The CDR3 runs to 19 residues. Unmatched junction bases numbered 12, after V lost 3 bases and J lost 3 bases. The germline V gene has CDR1 SGDLS and CDR2 YYNGEE. The CDR3 here is CASSANSLAGGRGKNIQYF. The DNA for the CDR3 is TGTGCCAGCAGCGCAAATTCACTAGCGGGGGGGCGAGGCAAAAACATTCAGTACTTC.

The V gene is TRBV7-2, the J gene TRBJ1-1; D is undetermined. V shed 4 bases and J shed 0 bases, with 18 bases lying between them. In germline, CDR1 is SGHTA, CDR2 FQGNSA. The length of the CDR3 is 17 residues. DNA of the CDR3: TGTGCCAGCAGCTCATTTAGTTCGACATACATGAACACTGAAGCTTTCTTT. Protein product: CASSSFSSTYMNTEAFF.

The V call is TRBV7-9, the J call TRBJ1-1, with D possibly TRBD1 on 6 matching bases. The CDR3 runs to 15 residues. V was pared by 8 bases and J by 4 bases, with 20 bases between. Germline lookup yields CDR1 SEHNR and CDR2 FQNEAQ (reference sequence). In DNA form, the CDR3 reads TGTGCCAGCCTCCGGTCCGGGGGGCCTCTCACTGAAGCTTTCTTT. Amino acids: CASLRSGGPLTEAFF.

This clone was detected ten times or more. The chain combines TRBV13 with TRBJ1-2, with TRBD1 as a possible D gene (5 bases). The germline CDR1 and CDR2 sequences are PRHDT and FYEKMQ (reference sequence). There are 12 residues in the CDR3. V was pared by 1 base and J by 5 bases, with 5 bases between. The CDR3 DNA reads TGTGCCAGCAGCTTAGAGGGGTATGGCTACACCTTC. It yields the protein CASSLEGYGYTF.